What follows describes a single T cell receptor (beta chain). This table comes from immunoSEQ multiplex PCR, and its TCRdb copy is limited to in-frame clones, with some not included. Of 45,000 to 60,000 clones listed, around 79% were seen once; the top ten hold about 1.9%. The data are from a study of OX40 agonist ivuxolimab in advanced cancers. Overall study: In three patients, partial responses were observed, one with hepatocellular carcinoma and two with cutaneous melanoma.

This CDR3 is built from 14 residues. From germline, CDR1 is SGHRS and CDR2 YFSETQ. The V end lost 5 bases, the J end lost 2 bases, and 14 bases lay between the germline ends. The chain has TRBV5-1 and TRBJ2-7; the D gene is possibly TRBD1 (6 bases). The clonotype originates from an adult with an advanced solid tumor such as melanoma, head and neck, liver or kidney cancer. The sample was CD4+ or CD8+ T cells sorted from blood, taken in a trial of the OX40 agonist ivuxolimab. Here the CDR3 reads CASRSGTRPYEQYF. CDR3 in DNA: TGCGCCAGCAGATCCGGGACACGGCCCTACGAGCAGTACTTC.